These T cell receptor beta chains were read from a single sample in a study of early T cells in non-severe SARS-CoV-2 infection. MiXCR was run by TCRdb on the 5' RACE reads, yielding one entry per CDR3 protein. The sample carries 34,000 or so distinct CDR3 sequences, about 10% recorded once. What was sequenced was whole blood. All receptors come from an adult who was a healthcare worker with PCR-confirmed SARS-CoV-2 infection or an uninfected control (not recorded which). Both conserved end residues are part of each CDR3.

v_call,cdr3_aa
TRBV5-6,CASSLVPGTYEQYF
TRBV6-2/TRBV6-3,CATRAGVYYEQYF
TRBV3-1,CASSARDRANVLTF
TRBV4-3,CASSQVGLSVVPGELFF
TRBV7-2,CASSLAGTAYQPQHF
TRBV6-5,CASSYSTGIGYTF
TRBV12-3/TRBV12-4,CASSFAAEETQYF
TRBV20-1,CSARNGKGGYEQYF
TRBV18,CASSPPTGVPYNEQFF
TRBV20-1,CSAPGTGAGGTQYF
TRBV29-1,CSAGREETQYF
TRBV12-5,CASGLSTDTQYF
TRBV5-8,CASSFPGHGGETQYF
TRBV6-6,CASSFSTANTEAFF
TRBV7-2,CASSRTSSNSPLHF